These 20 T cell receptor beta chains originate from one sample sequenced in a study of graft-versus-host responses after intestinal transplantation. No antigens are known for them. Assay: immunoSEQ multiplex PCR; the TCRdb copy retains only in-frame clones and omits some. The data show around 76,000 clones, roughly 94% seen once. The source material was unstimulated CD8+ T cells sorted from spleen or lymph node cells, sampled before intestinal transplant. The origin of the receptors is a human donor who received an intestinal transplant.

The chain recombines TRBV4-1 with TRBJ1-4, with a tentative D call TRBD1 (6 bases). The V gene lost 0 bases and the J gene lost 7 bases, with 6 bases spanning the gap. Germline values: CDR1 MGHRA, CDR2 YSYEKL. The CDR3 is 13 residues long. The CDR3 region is CASSQDRGEKLFF. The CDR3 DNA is TGCGCCAGCAGCCAAGACAGGGGTGAAAAACTGTTTTTT.

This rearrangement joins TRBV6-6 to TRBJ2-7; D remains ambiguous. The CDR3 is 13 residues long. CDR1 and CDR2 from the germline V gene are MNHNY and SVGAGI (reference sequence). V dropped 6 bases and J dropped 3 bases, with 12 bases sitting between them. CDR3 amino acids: CASSPIMGYEQYF. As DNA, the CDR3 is TGTGCCAGCAGCCCCATTATGGGCTACGAGCAGTACTTC.

DNA for the CDR3: TGTGCCAGCAGCCAAGGGACAGGGGCCTACGAGCAGTACTTC. Amino acids: CASSQGTGAYEQYF. V and J are TRBV16 and TRBJ2-7; 10 positions match TRBD1. This CDR3 is 14 amino acids long. J was trimmed by 2 bases and V by 2 bases; bases with no gene match: 0. Germline CDR1 reads KGHSY; CDR2 reads FQNENV.

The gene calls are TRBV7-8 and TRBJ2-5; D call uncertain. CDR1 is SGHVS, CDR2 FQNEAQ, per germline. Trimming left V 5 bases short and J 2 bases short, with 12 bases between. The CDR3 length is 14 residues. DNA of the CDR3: TGTGCCAGCAGCCCTAGTACCGTTCAAGAGACCCAGTACTTC. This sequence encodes CASSPSTVQETQYF.

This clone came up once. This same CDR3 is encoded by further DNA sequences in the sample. CDR3 bases: TGTGCCAGTAGTATAGATGGCTACGAGCAGTACTTC. This sequence encodes CASSIDGYEQYF. The chain combines TRBV19 with TRBJ2-7; D uncertain. Looked up from germline, CDR1 is LNHDA and CDR2 is SQIVND (reference sequence). Trimming stripped 0 bases from V and 3 bases from J, with 3 bases between. The CDR3 loop spans 12 amino acids.

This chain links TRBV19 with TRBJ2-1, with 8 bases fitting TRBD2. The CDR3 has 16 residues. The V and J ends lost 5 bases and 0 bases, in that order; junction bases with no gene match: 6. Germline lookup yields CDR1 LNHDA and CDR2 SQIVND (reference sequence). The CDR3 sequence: CASSPLAGSSYNEQFF. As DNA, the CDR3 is TGTGCCAGTAGTCCCTTAGCGGGAAGCTCCTACAATGAGCAGTTCTTC.

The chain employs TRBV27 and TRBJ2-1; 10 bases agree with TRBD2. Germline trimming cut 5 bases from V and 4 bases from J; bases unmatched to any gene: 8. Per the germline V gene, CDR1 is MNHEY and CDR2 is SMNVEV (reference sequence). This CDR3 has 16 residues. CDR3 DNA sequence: TGTGCCAGCAGTACCCCCCCTAGCGGGAGTTACAATGAGCAGTTCTTC. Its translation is CASSTPPSGSYNEQFF.

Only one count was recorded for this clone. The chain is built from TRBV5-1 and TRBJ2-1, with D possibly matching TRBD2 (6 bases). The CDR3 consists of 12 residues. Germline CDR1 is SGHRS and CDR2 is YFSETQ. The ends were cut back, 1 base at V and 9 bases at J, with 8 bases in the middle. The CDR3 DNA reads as TGCGCCAGCAGCTTGATGGGGGGTGAGCAGTTCTTC. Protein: CASSLMGGEQFF.

As DNA, the CDR3 is TGTGCCAGCAGTGAGGGGACAGGGGGCCATGGCTACACCTTC. Translated, it gives CASSEGTGGHGYTF. J is TRBJ1-2 and V is TRBV6-1; TRBD1 aligns across 12 bases. With V trimmed by 3 bases and J by 6 bases, 2 bases remained unmatched. Per germline, CDR1 MNHNS and CDR2 SASEGT. This CDR3 has 14 amino acids.

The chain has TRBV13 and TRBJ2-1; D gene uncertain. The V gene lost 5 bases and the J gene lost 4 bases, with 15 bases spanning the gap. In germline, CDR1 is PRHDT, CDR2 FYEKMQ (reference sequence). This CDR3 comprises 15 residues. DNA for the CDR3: TGTGCCAGCAGCCTCCCTAGGAGTGGGTACAATGAGCAGTTCTTC. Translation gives CASSLPRSGYNEQFF. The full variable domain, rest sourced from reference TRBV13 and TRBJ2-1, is AAGVIQSPRHLIKEKRETATLKCYPIPRHDTVYWYQQGPGQDPQFLISFYEKMQSDKGSIPDRFSAQQFSDYHSELNMSSLELGDSALYFCASSLPRSGYNEQFFGPGTRLTVL.

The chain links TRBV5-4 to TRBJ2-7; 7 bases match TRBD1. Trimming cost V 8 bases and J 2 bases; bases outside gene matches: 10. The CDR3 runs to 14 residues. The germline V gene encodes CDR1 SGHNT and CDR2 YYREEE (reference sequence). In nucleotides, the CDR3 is TGTGCCAGGACCCCACCCGGACAGGCCTACGAGCAGTACTTC. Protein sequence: CARTPPGQAYEQYF.

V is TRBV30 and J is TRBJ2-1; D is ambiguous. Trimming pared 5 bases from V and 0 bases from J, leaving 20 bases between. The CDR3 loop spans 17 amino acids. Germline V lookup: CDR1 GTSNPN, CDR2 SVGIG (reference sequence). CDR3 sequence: CAWLVMETDSSYNEQFF. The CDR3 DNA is TGTGCCTGGCTCGTTATGGAGACGGATTCCTCCTACAATGAGCAGTTCTTC.

In DNA, the CDR3 is TGCAGCGTTGACAAAAGGGCCGGGGGGCAGTGGGATGGCTACACCTTC. Protein: CSVDKRAGGQWDGYTF. V gene TRBV29-1 combines with J gene TRBJ1-2; possible D gene TRBD1, 6 bases. The V end lost 3 bases, the J end lost 6 bases, and 23 bases lay between the germline ends. Germline CDR1 reads SQVTM; CDR2 reads ANQGSEA. The CDR3 consists of 16 residues.

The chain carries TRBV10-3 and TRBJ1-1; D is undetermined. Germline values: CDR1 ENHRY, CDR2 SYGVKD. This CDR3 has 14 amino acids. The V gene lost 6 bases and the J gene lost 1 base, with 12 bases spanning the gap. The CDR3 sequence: CAISAPRENTEAFF. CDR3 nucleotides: TGTGCCATCAGCGCGCCGCGGGAGAACACTGAAGCTTTCTTT.

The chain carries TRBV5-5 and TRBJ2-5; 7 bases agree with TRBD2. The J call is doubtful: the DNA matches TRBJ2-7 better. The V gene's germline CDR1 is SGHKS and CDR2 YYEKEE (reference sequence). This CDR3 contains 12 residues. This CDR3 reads CASITGGNEQYF. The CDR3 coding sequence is TGTGCCAGCATAACGGGGGGAAACGAGCAGTACTTC.

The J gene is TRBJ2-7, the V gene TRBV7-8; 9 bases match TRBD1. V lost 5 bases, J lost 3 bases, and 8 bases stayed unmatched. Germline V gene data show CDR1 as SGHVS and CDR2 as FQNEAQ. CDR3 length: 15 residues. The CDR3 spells CASSQWTGEGYEQYF. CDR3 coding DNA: TGTGCCAGCAGCCAATGGACAGGGGAAGGCTACGAGCAGTACTTC.

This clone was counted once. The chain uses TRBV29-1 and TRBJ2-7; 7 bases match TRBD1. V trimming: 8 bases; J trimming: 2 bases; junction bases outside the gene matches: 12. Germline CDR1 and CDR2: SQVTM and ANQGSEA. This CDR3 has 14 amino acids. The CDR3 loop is CSTGDREITYEQYF. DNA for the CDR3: TGCAGCACGGGCGACAGGGAAATAACCTACGAGCAGTACTTC.

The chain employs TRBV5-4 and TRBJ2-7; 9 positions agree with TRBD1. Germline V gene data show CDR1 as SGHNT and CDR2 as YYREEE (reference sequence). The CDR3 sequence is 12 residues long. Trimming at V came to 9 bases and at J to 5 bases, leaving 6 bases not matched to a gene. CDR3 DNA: TGTGCCACCCCGGGACAGGGAGACGAGCAGTACTTC. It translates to CATPGQGDEQYF.

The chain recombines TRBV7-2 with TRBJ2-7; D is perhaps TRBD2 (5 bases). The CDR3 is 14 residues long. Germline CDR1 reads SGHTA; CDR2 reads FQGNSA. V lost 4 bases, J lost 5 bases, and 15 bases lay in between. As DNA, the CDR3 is TGTGCCAGCAGCTCCCCCGGGGTTCGGGACGAGCAGTACTTC. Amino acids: CASSSPGVRDEQYF.

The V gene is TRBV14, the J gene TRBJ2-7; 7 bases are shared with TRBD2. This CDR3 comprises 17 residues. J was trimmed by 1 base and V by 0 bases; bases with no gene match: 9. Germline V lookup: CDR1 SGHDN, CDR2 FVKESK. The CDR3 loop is CASSQDPSGDLSYEQYF. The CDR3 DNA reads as TGTGCCAGCAGCCAAGATCCAAGCGGGGATCTGTCCTACGAGCAGTACTTC.